The T cell receptor (beta chain) under discussion was sequenced for a study of cytomegalovirus exposure and HLA in healthy donors. Study-wide findings and caveats: Reportedly, diagnosis of cytomegalovirus status by the classifier showed high specificity and sensitivity.

The CDR3 runs 15 residues. Germline V gene data show CDR1 as SGHRS and CDR2 as YFSETQ. The V gene lost 3 bases and the J gene lost 2 bases, with 12 bases spanning the gap. In the case of this clone: Its antigen is undetermined.

PCR primers comprised 60 Vbeta and 13 Jbeta primers. Using immunoSEQ multiplex PCR, the repertoire was profiled, and TCRdb retains in-frame clones only, with some absent. In the table there are 200,000 to 300,000 clones, around 80% of which are singletons. The source is a middle-aged woman in good health and CMV-seropositive. Sequenced sample: PBMCs. This rearrangement joins TRBV5-1 to TRBJ2-1; no clear D. CDR3 nucleotide sequence: TGCGCCAGCAGCTCCCGCGTAGAAACCTACAATGAGCAGTTCTTC. Amino acids: CASSSRVETYNEQFF.